This T cell receptor beta chain derives from a study of graft-versus-host responses after intestinal transplantation (TCRdb year 2021). Concerning the study at large: Multivisceral, liver-intestinal, or isolated intestinal transplants were received by the recipients. A peak of at least 4% donor T cells among recipient peripheral blood mononuclear cells was the definition used for donor T cell macrochimerism. Alloreactive clones were identified by sequencing pre-transplant mixed lymphocyte reaction products and comparing these products with unstimulated pre-transplant donor and recipient T cells. Bulk TCR-beta CDR3 sequencing was used to track graft-versus-host and host-versus-graft alloreactive T cell clones in the graft, circulation and bone marrow after intestinal transplantation. Every recipient was given anti-thymocyte globulin induction, then maintenance tacrolimus and steroids for 3 to 4 years. Rather than being sequenced by the commercial service, samples from a few later patients were sequenced in-house on an Illumina MiSeq and processed with MiXCR. The cohort enrolled about two dozen intestinal transplant recipients, one of whom was a retransplant, and a few patients without pretransplant specimens were excluded. Broad study findings and their caveats: Patients with donor T cell macrochimerism had high GvH to HvG T cell clonal ratios in their allografts. Early after transplant, declines in HvG clones were associated with peak levels of circulating GvH clones. GvH clones were found in recipient bone marrow, and some of the GvH clones appeared earlier in ileal mucosa or blood, which is consistent with an intestinal mucosal origin. Conclusions were limited by the relatively low number and heterogeneity of intestinal transplant patients.

Library preparation used the immunoSEQ multiplex PCR assay. For most patients, genomic DNA was subjected to high-throughput TCR-beta CDR3 sequencing by Adaptive Biotechnologies. On the authors' methods: TCR sequencing data were retrieved from Adaptive's ImmunoSEQ software for roughly 20 patients, whereas a few other patients were processed with MiXCR and VDJtools. CDR3 nucleotide sequences shared between donor and recipient were removed because the origin of such sequences could not be assigned. To count as alloreactive, a clone needed at least 2-fold expansion over unstimulated cells and a minimum CFSE-low frequency of 0.002% (template counts) or 0.001% (read counts). A clone was considered mappable if detected in the sequenced pre-transplant spleen, lymph node, or MLR CFSE-low populations of the donor or recipient. The cumulative frequency of alloreactive clones was calculated as a percentage of all sequences, weighted by copy number. TCRdb limited this immuneACCESS table to in-frame rearrangements with V and J called. A share of clones is missing; checked studies link under half to unresolved V genes, and the rest is unexplained. V and J calls and clone size are as listed in that table; D and trimming were resolved from the DNA. The sample table lists about 97,000 clones, approximately 90% of them with a count of one. The top ten constitute roughly a sixth of the sample.

Spanning cysteine to phenylalanine, the CDR3 consists of 12 amino acids. Kept here is only the CDR3 DNA, which spans 36 bases and is read in frame from base 1. V is reduced by 3 bases and J by 0 bases, leaving a spacing of 0 bases between them. Via the germline V gene, CDR1 is LGHNA and CDR2 YNFKEQ. Note on this clone: Which antigen it targets is not known. No base quality values were provided; no much bigger clone lies one nucleotide off.

In the first month after transplant, blood samples were collected up to 4 times, and after that at least monthly when available. The source of this sequence is a human patient who received an intestinal transplant, so some T cells may come from the graft donor. This receptor chain uses TRBV4-2 and TRBJ1-3; the D gene remains uncertain. The source material was PBMCs, sampled approximately 420 days after intestinal transplant. The nucleotide sequence is TGTGCCAGCAGCCACTCTGGAAACACCATATATTTT. It encodes CASSHSGNTIYF.